This T cell receptor beta chain was observed in a study of blood T cell repertoires in COVID-19. Across the whole study: PBMCs, B-cell-depleted T cells, or T cells provided the cDNA or gDNA that made up the material.

V shed 1 base and J 2 bases; nucleotides not matched to a gene: 0. This CDR3 spans 16 amino acids. Germline CDR1 reads SGHAT; CDR2 reads FQNNGV. How the authors handled the data: Estimates of nucleated cell counts were drawn from the amplification of reference gene primers. The assay was immunoSEQ multiplex PCR, and TCRdb's table has in-frame clones only and misses some. The D gene and trimming were derived from the DNA, and the V and J assignments and clone size from that table. The sample holds roughly 250,000 clones, around 80% seen once. The count of this clone is one. The sample taken for sequencing was peripheral blood. The TCR was taken from a middle-aged woman with active or convalescent COVID-19. The chain is built from TRBV11-2 and TRBJ2-1; 12 bases align to TRBD2. The CDR3 bases are TGTGCCAGCAGCTTAGCTAGCGGGGGGGCCTACAATGAGCAGTTCTTC. The encoded protein is CASSLASGGAYNEQFF.